The entry below gives a single T cell receptor (beta chain) sequence along with its context. What it recognizes is unknown. At one boundary the junction diverges from the germline segment, which might be a read error. From germline, CDR1 is MNHEY and CDR2 SMNVEV (reference sequence). This CDR3 spans 14 amino acids. These data come from a study of glioma-infiltrating T cells. General study results and limits: Tissue and blood shared very few CDR3 sequences.

The iRepertoire nested amplicon-rescue multiplex PCR amplified TCR alpha and beta CDR3s from RNA. For one-step reverse transcription and amplification, about 90-450 ng of tissue mRNA or PBMC total RNA was used. MiXCR was run by TCRdb on the multiplex PCR reads, yielding one entry per CDR3 protein. Of some 90,000 distinct CDR3 sequences listed, roughly 37% are singletons. This clonotype was sampled from a human donor with low-grade glioma or glioblastoma, undergoing nonglioma brain surgery, or in good health (not recorded which). The chain has TRBV27 and TRBJ2-7; D possibly uses TRBD1 or TRBD2 (5 bases each). Sequences were obtained from glioma tissue, nonneoplastic brain tissue, or PBMCs (not recorded which). CDR3 region: CSSSHRDGTYKQYF. Here the CDR3 DNA reads TGCTCCAGCAGCCACCGGGACGGAACCTACAAGCAGTACTTC.